This entry lists 5 T cell receptor beta chains sequenced from one sample in a study of vaccination and CD4 T cells after COVID-19. Treatment here: approximately 9-day PBMC culture with coronavirus spike peptide pools or control peptides (ViraFEST assay). Researchers collected the unexposed donor's CD4+ T cells before the COVID-19 pandemic (2011-2018). For these TCRs, the target antigens are not known. Cultured CD4+ T-cell DNA underwent Oncomine TCR Beta short-read sequencing. One entry per CDR3 protein results from TCRdb running MiXCR on the PCR reads. This table has about 7,000 distinct CDR3 sequences, about 33% appearing once. Material for sequencing was CD4+ T cells from blood, cultured in vitro. These receptors were collected from a human donor in good health.

The chain employs TRBV5-1 and TRBJ1-5; 11 positions agree with TRBD1. This CDR3 spans 16 amino acids. V dropped 0 bases and J dropped 5; count of bases not matched to a gene: 4. Germline V gene lookup returns CDR1 SGHRS and CDR2 YFSETQ. CDR3 bases: TGCGCCAGCAGCTTGGGGACAGGGGGCCAGGATCAGCCCCAGCATTTT. Translating it yields CASSLGTGGQDQPQHF.

The rearrangement uses TRBV9 and TRBJ2-5; D is undetermined. V lost 4 bases and J 3 bases, leaving 13 bases between the germline ends. In germline, CDR1 is SGDLS, CDR2 YYNGEE. The CDR3 runs 14 residues. The CDR3 protein is CASSPSTLKETQYF. CDR3 nucleotides: TGTGCCAGCAGCCCCTCGACCCTAAAAGAGACCCAGTACTTC.

The genes are TRBV19 and TRBJ1-5, with TRBD1 as a possible D gene (5 bases). Between the trimmed V and J ends, which lost 5 bases and 5 bases, there was a span of 19 bases. Germline CDR1 and CDR2: LNHDA and SQIVND (reference sequence). The CDR3 is made up of 16 amino acids. The CDR3 spells CASSRDASPVYQPQHF. In DNA form, the CDR3 reads TGTGCCAGTAGTCGGGACGCGTCCCCGGTATATCAGCCCCAGCATTTT.

The table lists this clonotype with a few counts. The chain recombines TRBV27 with TRBJ1-6; TRBD1 agrees at 7 bases. The CDR3 is made up of 16 amino acids. J gave up 7 bases and V 7 bases, and 13 bases lay outside the gene matches. Germline CDR1 is MNHEY and CDR2 is SMNVEV (reference sequence). In nucleotides, the CDR3 is TGTGCCAGCAATAAGGGGGCAGGGGTGGTAAATTCACCCCTCCACTTT. Its protein product is CASNKGAGVVNSPLHF.

The chain carries TRBV29-1 and TRBJ2-1; TRBD1 matches at 7 bases. The CDR3 is 13 residues long. V trimming: 2 bases; J trimming: 4 bases; junction bases outside the gene matches: 2. Germline assignment: CDR1 SQVTM and CDR2 ANQGSEA. CDR3 DNA sequence: TGCAGCGTTGAAAGGGGACAGTACAATGAGCAGTTCTTC. Residues: CSVERGQYNEQFF.